The 21 T cell receptor beta chains below come from one sample, sequenced in a study of T cells in Graves' hyperthyroidism and ophthalmopathy. Using RNA transcripts as the source, TCR beta CDR3 regions were amplified. The HTBI set primed first-round TCR CDR3 RT-PCR. One entry per CDR3 protein results from TCRdb running MiXCR on the multiplex PCR reads. The repertoire holds hundreds of thousands of distinct CDR3 sequences, roughly 15% seen once, with around 12% in the top ten. Sequencing used blood. These receptor sequences come from a woman in her forties or fifties with Graves' ophthalmopathy.

This clonotype was seen a handful of times. The chain recombines TRBV6-1 with TRBJ2-7; 11 bases line up with TRBD2. With 5 bases clipped from V and 1 base from J, the junction kept 4 bases outside the gene matches. The length of the CDR3 is 15 residues. Germline CDR1 reads MNHNS; CDR2 reads SASEGT. The CDR3 region is CASSKLAGVSYEQYF. The CDR3 nucleotides are TGTGCCAGCAGTAAACTAGCGGGAGTATCCTACGAGCAGTACTTC.

This clonotype came up many times. The chain is built from TRBV6-1 and TRBJ2-2, with TRBD2 identical over 10 bases. The V and J ends lost 6 bases and 6 bases, in that order; junction bases with no gene match: 10. The CDR3 has 16 residues. From germline, CDR1 is MNHNS and CDR2 SASEGT. CDR3 coding DNA: TGTGCCAGCAGAACCCGACTAGCGGGTAATCCCGGGGAGCTGTTTTTT. Encoded protein: CASRTRLAGNPGELFF.

The chain carries TRBV6-2 or TRBV6-3 and TRBJ2-7; D not certain. The CDR3 sequence is 14 residues long. CDR1 is MNHEY, CDR2 SVGEGT, per germline. V shed 8 bases and J shed 4 bases, with 18 bases lying between them. CDR3 DNA: TGTGCCAGCTCCATCGACGGATCCTCTTACGAGCAGTACTTC. It translates to CASSIDGSSYEQYF.

This chain connects TRBV20-1 to TRBJ2-7; D is perhaps TRBD2 (6 bases). The CDR3 extends over 13 amino acids. The ends were cut back, 0 bases at V and 7 bases at J, with 13 bases in the middle. The V gene's germline CDR1 is DFQATT and CDR2 SNEGSKA (reference sequence). CDR3 sequence (DNA): TGCAGTGCTAGAGAGACTAGTTTTGTAGAGCAGTACTTC. Translated: CSARETSFVEQYF.

This clonotype was detected many times. The genes are TRBV27 and TRBJ2-2, with 14 bases lining up with TRBD2. This CDR3 is built from 18 residues. V gave up 5 bases and J gave up 0 bases; unmatched junction bases: 5. The germline CDR1 and CDR2 sequences are MNHEY and SMNVEV (reference sequence). The CDR3 DNA is TGTGCCAGCAGTCAGGGACTAGCGGGAGTCGCGAACACCGGGGAGCTGTTTTTT. Its protein is CASSQGLAGVANTGELFF.

This clonotype was observed at least ten times. The rearrangement uses TRBV7-2 and TRBJ2-7; 10 bases align to TRBD1. CDR1 and CDR2 from the germline V gene are SGHTA and FQGNSA. V lost 1 base, J lost 7 bases, and 4 bases stayed unmatched. The length of the CDR3 is 14 residues. CDR3 amino acids: CASSLGQGANEQYF. The CDR3 bases are TGTGCCAGCAGCTTAGGACAGGGGGCGAATGAGCAGTACTTC.

This clonotype has just a few counts. This rearrangement joins TRBV27 to TRBJ2-3; TRBD2 matches 7 bases. The CDR3 runs 16 residues. Per the germline V gene, CDR1 is MNHEY and CDR2 is SMNVEV (reference sequence). The junction had 3 bases not matched to a gene; V was cut back by 0 bases and J by 0 bases. CDR3 in DNA: TGTGCCAGCAGTTTATCCGCGGGAGTTAGCACAGATACGCAGTATTTT. It is translated as CASSLSAGVSTDTQYF.

This clonotype was seen ten or more times. The chain links TRBV20-1 to TRBJ2-7; D gene ambiguous. The germline V gene has CDR1 DFQATT and CDR2 SNEGSKA (reference sequence). Trimming stripped 6 bases from V and 0 bases from J, with 9 bases between. The CDR3 covers 12 residues. The CDR3 loop is CSAGRSSYEQYF. The CDR3 nucleotides read TGCAGTGCCGGACGGAGCTCCTACGAGCAGTACTTC.

This clonotype appeared many times. The rearrangement uses TRBV12-3 or TRBV12-4 and TRBJ1-2, with unresolved D. V lost 2 bases and J lost 4, with 14 bases in between. The CDR3 covers 15 residues. DNA for the CDR3: TGTGCCAGCAGTTTAAAAGCTGGGCCCCTCTATGGCTACACCTTC. This translates into CASSLKAGPLYGYTF.

This clonotype appeared a few times. The chain is built from TRBV12-3 or TRBV12-4 and TRBJ2-7, with a tentative D call TRBD2 (5 bases). V shed 7 bases and J shed 0 bases, with 13 bases lying between them. The CDR3 has 14 residues. The CDR3 reads CASMPGSDSYEQYF. For the CDR3, the DNA is TGTGCCAGCATGCCGGGATCAGACTCCTACGAGCAGTACTTC.

This clonotype was counted only a few times. The chain links TRBV4-3 to TRBJ2-5; the D is unclear. Germline CDR1 reads LGHNA; CDR2 reads YSLEER. The V gene lost 0 bases and the J gene lost 5 bases, with 7 bases spanning the gap. CDR3 length: 13 residues. The CDR3: CASSQDIGETQYF. DNA of the CDR3: TGCGCCAGCAGCCAAGATATAGGGGAGACCCAGTACTTC.

This clonotype was recorded a few times. This chain uses TRBV18 with TRBJ2-7; D unresolved. The CDR3 loop spans 14 amino acids. The germline CDR1 and CDR2 sequences are KGHSH and LQKENI. The CDR3: CASSVRQPPWEQYF. Written as DNA, the CDR3 is TGTGCGTCCTCTGTGCGGCAGCCCCCTTGGGAGCAGTACTTC.

Ten or more counts support this clonotype. The rearrangement uses TRBV20-1 and TRBJ2-1; TRBD1 matches 7 bases. Germline trimming cut 1 base from V and 4 bases from J; bases unmatched to any gene: 7. Germline CDR1 reads DFQATT; CDR2 reads SNEGSKA (reference sequence). CDR3 length equals 15 residues. CDR3: CSARGPGGLYNEQFF. The CDR3 DNA is TGCAGTGCTAGAGGACCAGGGGGTCTTTACAATGAGCAGTTCTTC.

This chain joins TRBV2 and TRBJ1-5; D possibly corresponds to TRBD1 (5 bases). The V gene's germline CDR1 is SNHLY and CDR2 FYNNEI. The CDR3 totals 18 residues. V lost 4 bases and J 2 bases, leaving 21 bases between the germline ends. In DNA, the CDR3 is TGTGCCAGCAGTGGACGGGACCCCCGCTTCAGGGGCAATCAGCCCCAGCATTTT. Its protein is CASSGRDPRFRGNQPQHF. The variable domain in full, completed from reference TRBV2 and TRBJ1-5, reads EPEVTQTPSHQVTQMGQEVILRCVPISNHLYFYWYRQILGQKVEFLVSFYNNEISEKSEIFDDQFSVERPDGSNFTLKIRSTKLEDSAMYFCASSGRDPRFRGNQPQHFGDGTRLSIL.

This clonotype was seen repeatedly, ten times or more. This sequence joins TRBV6-1 and TRBJ1-2, with a possible D match to TRBD1 (5 bases). The CDR3 length is 16 residues. With 5 bases removed from V and 3 bases from J, the gap between germline ends came to 19 bases. Germline V CDR1 and CDR2: MNHNS, SASEGT. In DNA form, the CDR3 reads TGTGCCAGCAGTTTAAACCCGGGACGGATCCACTATGGCTACACCTTC. Its translation is CASSLNPGRIHYGYTF.

This clonotype has a count of ten or more. The chain links TRBV30 to TRBJ2-1, with D perhaps matching TRBD1 or TRBD2 (6 bases each). The CDR3 has 17 amino acids. Trimming shortened V by 3 bases and J by 3 bases, and 21 bases separated the two germline ends. In germline, CDR1 is GTSNPN, CDR2 SVGIG (reference sequence). The chain's CDR3 is CAWRQTEGDGGYNEQFF. In nucleotides, the CDR3 is TGTGCCTGGAGGCAAACGGAGGGGGACGGGGGCTACAATGAGCAGTTCTTC.

The chain couples TRBV30 to TRBJ1-2; 8 positions match TRBD1. Germline CDR1 reads GTSNPN; CDR2 reads SVGIG (reference sequence). With 8 bases clipped from V and 4 bases from J, the junction kept 12 bases outside the gene matches. The CDR3 is made up of 14 amino acids. CDR3 sequence reads: CAETSGTGSYGYTF. Here the CDR3 DNA reads TGTGCCGAGACATCCGGGACAGGTTCCTATGGCTACACCTTC.

This clonotype was detected a few times. This sequence joins TRBV27 and TRBJ1-2, with TRBD1 matching over 9 bases. CDR3 size: 17 residues. The junction had 16 bases not matched to a gene; V was cut back by 4 bases and J by 7 bases. CDR1 and CDR2 (germline): MNHEY, SMNVEV (reference sequence). The CDR3 coding sequence is TGTGCCAGCAGTTCGTCCCCGACAGGGGGGATTGGAAGTGGCTACACCTTC. This encodes CASSSSPTGGIGSGYTF.

This clonotype has ten or more counts. The gene calls are TRBV12-3 or TRBV12-4 and TRBJ2-2, with TRBD1 as a possible D gene (5 bases). Trimming removed 6 bases at V and 0 bases at J, with 8 bases between. The CDR3 extends over 14 amino acids. CDR3 DNA: TGTGCCAGCAGCTCAGGGTCGAACACCGGGGAGCTGTTTTTT. It yields the protein CASSSGSNTGELFF.

This clonotype was counted once. The V call is TRBV28, the J call TRBJ1-1; 9 nucleotides align to TRBD1. This CDR3 spans 15 amino acids. Germline V gives CDR1 MDHEN, CDR2 SYDVKM. V gave up 3 bases and J gave up 4 bases; unmatched junction bases: 6. The DNA for the CDR3 is TGTGCCAGCAGTTTTTATGGGACAGGGTCCACTGAAGCTTTCTTT. Its translation: CASSFYGTGSTEAFF.

This clonotype was detected ten times or more. The gene calls are TRBV29-1 and TRBJ1-1; 7 bases are a match to TRBD1. The CDR3 has 12 amino acids. CDR1 is SQVTM and CDR2 is ANQGSEA in the germline V gene. V lost 5 bases, J lost 3 bases, and 3 bases stayed unmatched. The CDR3 here is CSVSRGDTEAFF. The CDR3 nucleotides are TGCAGCGTTTCCAGGGGGGACACTGAAGCTTTCTTT.